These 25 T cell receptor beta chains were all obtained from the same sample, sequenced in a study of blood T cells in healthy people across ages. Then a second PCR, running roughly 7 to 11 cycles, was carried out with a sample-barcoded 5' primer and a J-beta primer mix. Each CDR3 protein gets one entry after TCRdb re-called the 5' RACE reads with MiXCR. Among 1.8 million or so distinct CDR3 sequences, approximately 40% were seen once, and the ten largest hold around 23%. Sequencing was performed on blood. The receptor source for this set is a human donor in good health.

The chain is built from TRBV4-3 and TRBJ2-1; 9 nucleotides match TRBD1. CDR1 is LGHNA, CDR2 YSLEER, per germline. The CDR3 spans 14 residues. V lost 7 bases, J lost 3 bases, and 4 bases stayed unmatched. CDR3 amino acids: CASTPGQGYNEQFF. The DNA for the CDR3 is TGCGCCAGCACCCCGGGACAGGGCTACAATGAGCAGTTCTTC.

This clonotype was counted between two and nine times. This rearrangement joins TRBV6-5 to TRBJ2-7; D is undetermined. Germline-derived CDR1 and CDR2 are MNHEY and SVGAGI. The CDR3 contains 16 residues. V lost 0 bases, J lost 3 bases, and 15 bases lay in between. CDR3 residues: CASSYSTGVEVYEQYF. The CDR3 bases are TGTGCCAGCAGTTACTCTACTGGGGTAGAGGTCTACGAGCAGTACTTC.

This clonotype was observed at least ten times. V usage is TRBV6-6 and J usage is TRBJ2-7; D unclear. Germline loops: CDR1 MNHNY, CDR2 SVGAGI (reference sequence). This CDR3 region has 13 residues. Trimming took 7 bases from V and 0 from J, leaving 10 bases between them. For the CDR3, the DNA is TGTGCCAGCACCGCTGAATACTCCTACGAGCAGTACTTC. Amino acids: CASTAEYSYEQYF.

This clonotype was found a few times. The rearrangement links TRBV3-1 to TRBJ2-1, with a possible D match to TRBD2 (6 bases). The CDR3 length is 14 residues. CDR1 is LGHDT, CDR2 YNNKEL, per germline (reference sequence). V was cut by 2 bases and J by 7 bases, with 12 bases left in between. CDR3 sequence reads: CASSQSGTLNEQFF. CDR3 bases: TGTGCCAGCAGCCAATCCGGGACTTTAAATGAGCAGTTCTTC.

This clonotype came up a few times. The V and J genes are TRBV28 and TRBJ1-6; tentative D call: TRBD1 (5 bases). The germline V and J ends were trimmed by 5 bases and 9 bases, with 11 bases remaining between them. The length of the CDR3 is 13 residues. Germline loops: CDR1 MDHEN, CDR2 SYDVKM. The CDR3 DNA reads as TGTGCCAGCAGTCAGTTTCAGGGTTCACCCCTCCACTTT. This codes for CASSQFQGSPLHF.

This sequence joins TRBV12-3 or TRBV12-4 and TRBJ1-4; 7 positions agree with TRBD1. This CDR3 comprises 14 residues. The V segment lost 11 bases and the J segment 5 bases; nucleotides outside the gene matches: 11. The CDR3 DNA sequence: TGTGCCGGCAAGTCGGGACAGTTGAATGAAAAACTGTTTTTT. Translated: CAGKSGQLNEKLFF.

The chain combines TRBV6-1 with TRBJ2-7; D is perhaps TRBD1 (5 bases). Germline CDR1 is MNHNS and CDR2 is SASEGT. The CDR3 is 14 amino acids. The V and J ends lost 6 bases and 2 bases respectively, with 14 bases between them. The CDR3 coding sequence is TGTGCCAGCAGGTGGGCCAGGGATACCTACGAGCAGTACTTC. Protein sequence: CASRWARDTYEQYF.

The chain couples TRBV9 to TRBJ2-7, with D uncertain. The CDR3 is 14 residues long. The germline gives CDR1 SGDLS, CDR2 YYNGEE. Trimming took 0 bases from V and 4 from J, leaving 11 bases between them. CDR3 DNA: TGTGCCAGCAGCGTAGGACCCCACCAATACGAGCAGTACTTC. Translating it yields CASSVGPHQYEQYF.

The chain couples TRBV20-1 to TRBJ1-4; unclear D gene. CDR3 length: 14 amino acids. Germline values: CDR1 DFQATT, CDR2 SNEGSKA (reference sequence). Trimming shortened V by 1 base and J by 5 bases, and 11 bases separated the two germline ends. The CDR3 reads CSARGRLWNEKLFF. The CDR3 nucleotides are TGCAGTGCTAGAGGTAGACTCTGGAATGAAAAACTGTTTTTT.

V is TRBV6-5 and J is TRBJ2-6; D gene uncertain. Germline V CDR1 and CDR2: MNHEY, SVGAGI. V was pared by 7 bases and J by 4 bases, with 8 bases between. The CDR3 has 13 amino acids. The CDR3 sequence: CASKGPGANVLTF. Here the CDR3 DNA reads TGTGCCAGCAAAGGGCCCGGGGCCAACGTCCTGACTTTC.

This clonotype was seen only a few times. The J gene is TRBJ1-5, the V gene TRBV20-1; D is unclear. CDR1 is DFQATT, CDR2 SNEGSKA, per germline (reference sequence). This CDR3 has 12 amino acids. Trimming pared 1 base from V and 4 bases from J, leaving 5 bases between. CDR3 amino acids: CSARGFNQPQHF. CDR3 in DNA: TGCAGTGCTAGAGGTTTTAATCAGCCCCAGCATTTT.

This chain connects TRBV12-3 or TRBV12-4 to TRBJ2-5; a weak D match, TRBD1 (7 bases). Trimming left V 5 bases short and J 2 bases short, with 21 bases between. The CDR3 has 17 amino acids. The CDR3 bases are TGTGCCAGCAGTCCCCGACAGGGATTCGGACTACAAGAGACCCAGTACTTC. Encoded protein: CASSPRQGFGLQETQYF.

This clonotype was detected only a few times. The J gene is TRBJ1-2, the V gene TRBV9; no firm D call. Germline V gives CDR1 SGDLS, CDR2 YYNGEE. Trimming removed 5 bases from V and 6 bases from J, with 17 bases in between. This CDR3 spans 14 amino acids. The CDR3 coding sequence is TGTGCCAGCAGAAAAGGTGGAGGGCGCGATGGCTACACCTTC. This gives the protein CASRKGGGRDGYTF.

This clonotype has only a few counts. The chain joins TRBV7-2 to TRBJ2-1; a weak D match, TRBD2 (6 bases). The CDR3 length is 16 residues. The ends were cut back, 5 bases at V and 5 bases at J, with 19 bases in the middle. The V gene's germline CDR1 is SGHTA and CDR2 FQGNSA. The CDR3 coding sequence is TGTGCCAGCAGCCGGGGGTCGGCTAGCGCCAACAATGAGCAGTTCTTC. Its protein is CASSRGSASANNEQFF.

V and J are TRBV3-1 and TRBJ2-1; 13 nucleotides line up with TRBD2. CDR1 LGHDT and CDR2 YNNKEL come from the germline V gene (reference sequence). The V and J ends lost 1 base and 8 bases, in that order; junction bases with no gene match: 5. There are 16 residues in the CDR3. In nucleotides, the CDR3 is TGTGCCAGCAGCCAAGTCGGGACTAGCGGGGCCCATGAGCAGTTCTTC. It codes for CASSQVGTSGAHEQFF.

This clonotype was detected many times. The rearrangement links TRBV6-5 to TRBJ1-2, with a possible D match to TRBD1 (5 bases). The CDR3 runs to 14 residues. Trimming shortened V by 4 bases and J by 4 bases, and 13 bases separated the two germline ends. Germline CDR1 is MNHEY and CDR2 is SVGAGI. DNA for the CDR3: TGTGCCAGCAGTTTCTCCGAGGGGCCCTATGGCTACACCTTC. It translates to CASSFSEGPYGYTF.

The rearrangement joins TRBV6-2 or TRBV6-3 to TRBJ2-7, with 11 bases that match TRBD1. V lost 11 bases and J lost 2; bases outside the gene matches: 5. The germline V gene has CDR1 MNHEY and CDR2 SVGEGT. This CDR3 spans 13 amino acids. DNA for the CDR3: TGTGCCGGACCGGGACAGGGGGCCTACGAGCAGTACTTC. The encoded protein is CAGPGQGAYEQYF.

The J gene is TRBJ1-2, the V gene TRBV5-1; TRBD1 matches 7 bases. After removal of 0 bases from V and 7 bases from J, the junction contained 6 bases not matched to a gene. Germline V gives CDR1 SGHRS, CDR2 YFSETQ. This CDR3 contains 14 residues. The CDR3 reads CASSLGQGLIGYTF. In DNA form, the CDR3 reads TGCGCCAGCAGCTTGGGACAGGGCCTCATTGGCTACACCTTC.

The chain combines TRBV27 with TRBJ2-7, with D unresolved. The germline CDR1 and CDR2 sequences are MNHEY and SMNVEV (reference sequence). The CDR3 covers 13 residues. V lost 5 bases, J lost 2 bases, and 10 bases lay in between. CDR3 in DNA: TGTGCCAGCAGTCTAACAGAAACCTACGAGCAGTACTTC. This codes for CASSLTETYEQYF.

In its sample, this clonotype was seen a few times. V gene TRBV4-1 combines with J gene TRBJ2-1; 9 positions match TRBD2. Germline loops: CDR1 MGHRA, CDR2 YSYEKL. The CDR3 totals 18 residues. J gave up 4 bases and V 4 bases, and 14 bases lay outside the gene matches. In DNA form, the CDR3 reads TGCGCCAGCAGCCCGCGAGGTCTGGGGCGGGGGGGGTACAATGAGCAGTTCTTC. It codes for CASSPRGLGRGGYNEQFF.

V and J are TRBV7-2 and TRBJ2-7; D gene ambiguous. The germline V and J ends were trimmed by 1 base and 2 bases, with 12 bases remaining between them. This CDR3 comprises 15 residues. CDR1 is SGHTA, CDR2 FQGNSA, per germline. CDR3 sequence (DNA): TGTGCCAGCAGCTTAGGCCCTAGTAACCCCTACGAGCAGTACTTC. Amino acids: CASSLGPSNPYEQYF.

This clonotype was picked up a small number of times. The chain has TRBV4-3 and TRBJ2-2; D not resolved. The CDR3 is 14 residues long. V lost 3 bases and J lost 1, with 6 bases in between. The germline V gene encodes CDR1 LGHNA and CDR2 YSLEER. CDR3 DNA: TGCGCCAGCAGCCACGTACAGAACACCGGGGAGCTGTTTTTT. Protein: CASSHVQNTGELFF.

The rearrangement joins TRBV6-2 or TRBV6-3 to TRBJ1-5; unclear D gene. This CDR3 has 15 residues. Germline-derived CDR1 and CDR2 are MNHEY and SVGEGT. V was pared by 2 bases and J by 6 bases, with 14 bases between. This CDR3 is CASSYADVVGQPQHF. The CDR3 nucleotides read TGTGCCAGCAGTTACGCCGACGTGGTGGGTCAGCCCCAGCATTTT.

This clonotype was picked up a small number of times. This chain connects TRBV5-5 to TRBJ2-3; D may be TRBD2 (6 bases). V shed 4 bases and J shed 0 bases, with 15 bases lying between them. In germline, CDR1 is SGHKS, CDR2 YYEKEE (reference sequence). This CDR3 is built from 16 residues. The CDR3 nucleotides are TGTGCCAGCAGCCCCAGGACGGGGGTGAGCACAGATACGCAGTATTTT. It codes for CASSPRTGVSTDTQYF.

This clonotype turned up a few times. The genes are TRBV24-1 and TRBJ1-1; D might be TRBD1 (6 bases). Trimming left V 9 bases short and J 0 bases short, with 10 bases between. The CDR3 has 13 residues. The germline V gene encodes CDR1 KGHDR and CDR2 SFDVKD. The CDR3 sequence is CATPRGVNTEAFF. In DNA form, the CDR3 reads TGTGCCACCCCCAGGGGCGTGAACACTGAAGCTTTCTTT.